These 5 T cell receptor beta chains share one sample of origin, sequenced in a study of regulatory T cells in long-lasting Graves disease. Time point meaning: newly diagnosed GD, antithyroid drugs for less than 3 months. Generation of the TCR library employed RNA extracted from PBMCs. To make TCR beta libraries, researchers used iRepertoire HTBI primers and Arm-PCR of CDR3 regions. TCRdb recomputed calls from the multiplex PCR reads with MiXCR, one row per CDR3 protein. The sample lists roughly 350,000 distinct CDR3 sequences, about a sixth occurring once. The data also belong to a second study, concerning T cells in Graves' hyperthyroidism and ophthalmopathy.

The sample consisted of peripheral blood mononuclear cells (PBMCs), taken at new diagnosis, from a patient treated with antithyroid drugs. These TCRs come from a man aged 35-49 years with Graves disease.

There are many counts of this clonotype. This rearrangement joins TRBV19 to TRBJ1-1; D call uncertain. Per germline, CDR1 LNHDA and CDR2 SQIVND (reference sequence). The CDR3 contains 13 residues. Trimming cost V 5 bases and J 0 bases, with 7 bases left between them. The CDR3 coding sequence is TGTGCCAGTAGTGCCCAGGTGAACACTGAAGCTTTCTTT. Its translation is CASSAQVNTEAFF.

As to this clonotype: Possible read error: a much larger clone is one base away. This chain joins TRBV2 and TRBJ1-5; D perhaps matches TRBD1 (5 bases). Germline lookup yields CDR1 SNHLY and CDR2 FYNNEI. This CDR3 spans 13 amino acids. V dropped 6 bases and J dropped 4 bases, with 10 bases sitting between them. The CDR3 nucleotides are TGTGCCAGCAGGGACCAGGGTAATCAGCCCCAGCATTTT. Translation: CASRDQGNQPQHF.

Many counts were recorded for this clonotype. The CDR3 region is CASSRQPGDEQYF. CDR3 bases: TGCGCCAGCAGCCGGCAGCCAGGAGACGAGCAGTACTTC. The rearrangement uses TRBV4-3 and TRBJ2-7; D is undetermined. Germline-derived CDR1 and CDR2 are LGHNA and YSLEER. V lost 4 bases and J lost 5, with 12 bases in between. CDR3 length: 13 residues.

This sequence joins TRBV24-1 and TRBJ2-2, with D possibly being TRBD1 or TRBD2 (6 bases each). Per the germline V gene, CDR1 is KGHDR and CDR2 is SFDVKD. Trimming removed 3 bases from V and 4 bases from J, with 17 bases in between. CDR3 length equals 17 residues. This CDR3 reads CATSDPTRDMSTGELFF. The CDR3, as DNA: TGTGCCACCAGTGATCCGACGCGGGACATGAGCACCGGGGAGCTGTTTTTT.

This rearrangement joins TRBV7-9 to TRBJ2-4; D assignment may be TRBD1 or TRBD2 (5 bases each). Per the germline V gene, CDR1 is SEHNR and CDR2 is FQNEAQ (reference sequence). The V gene lost 3 bases and the J gene lost 7 bases, with 16 bases spanning the gap. The CDR3 runs 15 residues. For the CDR3, the DNA is TGTGCCAGCAGCTTTACGGACTGGGGCGGCAACATTCAGTACTTC. Amino acids: CASSFTDWGGNIQYF.